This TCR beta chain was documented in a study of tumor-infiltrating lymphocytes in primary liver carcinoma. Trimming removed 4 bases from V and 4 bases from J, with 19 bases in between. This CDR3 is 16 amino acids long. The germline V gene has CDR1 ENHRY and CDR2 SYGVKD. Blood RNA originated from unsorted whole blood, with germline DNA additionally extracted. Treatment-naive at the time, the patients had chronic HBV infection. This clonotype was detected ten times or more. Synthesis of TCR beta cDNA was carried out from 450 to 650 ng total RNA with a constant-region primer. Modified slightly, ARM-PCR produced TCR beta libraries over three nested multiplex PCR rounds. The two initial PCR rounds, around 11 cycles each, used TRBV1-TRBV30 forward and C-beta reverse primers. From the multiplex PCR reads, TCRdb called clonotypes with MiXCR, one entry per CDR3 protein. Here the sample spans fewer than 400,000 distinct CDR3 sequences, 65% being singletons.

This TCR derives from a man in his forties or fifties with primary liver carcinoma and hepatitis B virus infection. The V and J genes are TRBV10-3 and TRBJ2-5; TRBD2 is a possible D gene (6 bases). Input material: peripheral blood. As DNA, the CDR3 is TGTGCCATCAGTGGTTCTAGGGTCTCCGGGGGAGAGACCCAGTACTTC. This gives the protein CAISGSRVSGGETQYF.